This T cell receptor (beta chain) emerged from a study of blood T cell repertoires in COVID-19. Here immunoSEQ multiplex PCR was the method, and the copy in TCRdb shows in-frame clones only, minus some. This table holds about half a million clones, roughly 85% found once. CDR3 length: 11 amino acids. The germline V gene has CDR1 LNHDA and CDR2 SQIVND (reference sequence). V lost 5 bases, J lost 6 bases, and 8 bases lay in between. Turning to this clone: Other DNA sequences in the same sample also yield this CDR3.

Sequenced: peripheral blood. The receptor's source is a human donor in a cohort sampled during active COVID-19. The rearrangement links TRBV19 to TRBJ2-7; perhaps TRBD2 as D (6 bases). CDR3 residues: CASSRGSEQYF. CDR3 in DNA: TGTGCCAGTAGTCGGGGGAGCGAGCAGTACTTC.